This T cell receptor (beta chain) appears in the sequencing data of a study of OX40 agonist ivuxolimab in advanced cancers. Study at large: The study treated patients with ivuxolimab, an agonistic anti-OX40 (CD134) antibody. Melanoma, hepatocellular carcinoma, head and neck or renal cell cancer occurred in dose-escalation patients.

Germline CDR1 and CDR2: LNHNV and YYDKDF (reference sequence). The CDR3 sequence is 15 residues long. V lost 1 base to trimming and J lost 0 bases, with 7 bases between them. The repertoire was sequenced with immunoSEQ multiplex PCR; TCRdb's copy has only in-frame clones and lacks some. Of about 62,000 clones listed, 79% are singletons. This clone has just one count. Autoimmune disease history or systemic immunosuppression led to patients being barred. The sample consisted of CD4+ or CD8+ T cells sorted from blood, taken in a trial of the OX40 agonist ivuxolimab. The chain carries TRBV15 and TRBJ2-1; D ambiguous. The TCR sequence derives from an adult with an advanced solid tumor such as melanoma, head and neck, liver or kidney cancer. The CDR3 loop reads CATSRVADSYNEQFF. DNA of the CDR3: TGTGCCACCAGCAGAGTGGCGGACTCCTACAATGAGCAGTTCTTC.